What follows are 8 T cell receptor beta chains derived from one specimen sequenced in a study of regulatory and conventional T cells in RAG deficiency. Genomic DNA came from blood conventional CD4+ T cells gated CD25-low CD127-high. Profiling relied on immunoSEQ multiplex PCR, and the TCRdb table lists in-frame clones only, not all of them. The table shows almost 35,000 clones, with about three quarters occurring only once. The same sample was also studied in work on regulatory T cells. Turning to that study: The PCR used 52 TRBV and 13 TRBJ primers.

The sequencing input was CD4+ effector T cells sorted from blood. These receptors were collected from a human donor in good health.

This clone was detected only a few times. The rearrangement joins TRBV6-5 to TRBJ1-6, with a weak D call TRBD1 (5 bases). V gave up 5 bases and J gave up 7 bases, with 12 bases separating them. The CDR3 consists of 14 residues. Germline values: CDR1 MNHEY, CDR2 SVGAGI. The DNA of the CDR3 is TGTGCCAGCAGTCAGGGAAGACTCAATTCACCCCTCCACTTT. The encoded protein is CASSQGRLNSPLHF.

As DNA, the CDR3 is TGTGCCACCAGCAGAGATAGGCCCAGAACATCTGGGGCCAACGTCCTGACTTTC. Encoded protein: CATSRDRPRTSGANVLTF. J is TRBJ2-6 and V is TRBV15; D unclear. This CDR3 spans 18 amino acids. V was shortened by 0 bases and J by 1 base, with 13 bases between the two germline ends. Germline CDR1 and CDR2: LNHNV and YYDKDF (reference sequence).

CDR3: CASSFKQSYNEQFF. DNA of the CDR3: TGTGCCAGCAGCTTCAAACAGTCCTACAATGAGCAGTTCTTC. V is TRBV7-9 and J is TRBJ2-1, with unresolved D. CDR3 size: 14 residues. Germline V gives CDR1 SEHNR, CDR2 FQNEAQ (reference sequence). The V and J ends lost 3 bases and 1 base respectively, with 7 bases between them.

The chain has TRBV7-2 and TRBJ1-5; D possibly corresponds to TRBD1 (5 bases). V shed 1 base and J shed 6 bases, with 13 bases lying between them. CDR1 SGHTA and CDR2 FQGNSA come from the germline V gene. This CDR3 contains 15 residues. The CDR3 coding sequence is TGTGCCAGCAGCTTAGATGGTCGGGGCTTTCAGCCCCAGCATTTT. It yields the protein CASSLDGRGFQPQHF.

The chain combines TRBV27 with TRBJ2-7; 9 nucleotides line up with TRBD2. With V trimmed by 5 bases and J by 2 bases, 7 bases remained unmatched. Looked up from germline, CDR1 is MNHEY and CDR2 is SMNVEV (reference sequence). The CDR3 is 15 residues long. As DNA, the CDR3 is TGTGCCAGCAGTCTATATCTAGCGGGGACCTACGAGCAGTACTTC. Protein product: CASSLYLAGTYEQYF.

The V call is TRBV6-5, the J call TRBJ2-7, with 9 nucleotides matching TRBD1. Unmatched junction bases numbered 4, after V lost 2 bases and J lost 2 bases. The CDR3 spans 15 residues. Germline V gives CDR1 MNHEY, CDR2 SVGAGI. The chain's CDR3 is CASSYARTGAYEQYF. CDR3 in DNA: TGTGCCAGCAGTTACGCCCGGACAGGGGCCTACGAGCAGTACTTC.

V gene TRBV15 combines with J gene TRBJ2-5; tentatively, D is TRBD2 (6 bases). V lost 6 bases, J lost 1 base, and 9 bases lay in between. This CDR3 contains 13 residues. Per the germline V gene, CDR1 is LNHNV and CDR2 is YYDKDF (reference sequence). CDR3 sequence: CATSAGPQETQYF. The DNA for the CDR3 is TGTGCCACCAGTGCGGGGCCCCAAGAGACCCAGTACTTC.

The genes are TRBV5-4 and TRBJ1-2; tentatively, D is TRBD1 (5 bases). Germline lookup yields CDR1 SGHNT and CDR2 YYREEE (reference sequence). This CDR3 spans 13 amino acids. V dropped 2 bases and J dropped 4 bases, with 9 bases sitting between them. CDR3 nucleotide sequence: TGTGCCAGCAGCTTACGGGGCTTCTATGGCTACACCTTC. Amino acid sequence: CASSLRGFYGYTF.